Sequencing of this T cell receptor (beta chain) was carried out in a study of blood T cell repertoires in COVID-19. Overall study: The cDNA or gDNA used as material had been derived from T cells, B-cell-depleted T cells, or PBMCs.

CDR3 length: 12 residues. Deletions cut 3 bases from V and 5 bases from J, with 7 bases between. Looked up from germline, CDR1 is LGHDT and CDR2 is YNNKEL (reference sequence). Participants were placed into cohorts based on the clinical history they reported. Recovered participants had two consecutive negative NP/OP PCR tests, healthcare professional clearance, or symptom resolution. This table comes from immunoSEQ multiplex PCR, and its TCRdb copy is limited to in-frame clones, with some not included. This sample has 140,000 to 150,000 clones, with 70% to 90% found just once. Sequencing was carried out using PBMCs or T cells enriched from blood (not recorded which). The chain recombines TRBV3-1 (or the pseudogene TRBV3-2) with TRBJ2-5; D is undetermined. The TCR originated in a man in his fifties who had recovered from COVID-19. The CDR3 is CASSHLTETQYF. The CDR3 nucleotides are TGTGCCAGCAGCCACCTAACTGAGACCCAGTACTTC.